This T cell receptor (beta chain) was captured in a study of siplizumab effects on memory and regulatory T cells. Findings of the study overall: Confirmatory evidence of suppressive function in proliferating siplizumab-culture Tregs was not obtained.

On this clone itself: Its specificity is not known.

TCRdb's copy holds only in-frame clones and misses some; the assay was immunoSEQ multiplex PCR. Found here are roughly 97,000 clones, about 93% of them singletons; the top ten hold about 0.62%. This TCR came from a human donor in good health. The specimen was Tregs sorted from blood.

The CDR3 DNA reads TGTGCCAGCTCGCCGGGACGGATCTACGAGCAGTACTTC. This translates into CASSPGRIYEQYF. The chain employs TRBV18 and TRBJ2-7; perhaps D is TRBD1 or TRBD2 (5 bases each). This CDR3 is built from 13 residues. The ends were cut back, 6 bases at V and 3 bases at J, with 12 bases in the middle. Germline-derived CDR1 and CDR2 are KGHSH and LQKENI.